This T cell receptor (beta chain) originates from a study of T cells in Graves' hyperthyroidism and ophthalmopathy. Study-level background: Peripheral blood was drawn at first diagnosis, prior to all treatment.

The V end lost 0 bases, the J end lost 6 bases, and 17 bases lay between the germline ends. The CDR3 consists of 15 residues. The germline V gene has CDR1 DFQATT and CDR2 SNEGSKA (reference sequence). The cohort's ophthalmopathy patients, a group with duration under 3 months, had a Clinical Activity Score of at least 3 and a NOSPECS grade of at least 4. Amplification of TCR beta CDR3 regions was performed using RNA transcripts as template. In the first-round RT-PCR of the TCR CDR3, the HTBI primer set was used. TCRdb independently ran MiXCR on the multiplex PCR reads; one entry per CDR3 protein. The top ten hold roughly 33% of the sample, which has some 350,000 distinct CDR3 sequences, around 15% seen once. The table lists this clonotype with many counts.

The sample consisted of blood. This TCR was sampled from a woman aged 40-49 years with Graves' ophthalmopathy. The rearrangement uses TRBV20-1 and TRBJ1-1, with D perhaps TRBD1 (5 bases). In DNA, the CDR3 is TGCAGTGCTAGAGATCCCGGGAGGGGCGGCGCTGAAGCTTTCTTT. It translates to CSARDPGRGGAEAFF.